This T cell receptor (beta chain) was documented in a study of cytomegalovirus exposure and HLA in healthy donors. V was clipped by 5 bases and J by 2 bases, with 9 bases between them. The CDR3 has 13 residues. Germline CDR1 reads SGHTA; CDR2 reads FQGTGA. Both 60 Vbeta primers and 13 Jbeta primers went into the PCR. Generated by immunoSEQ multiplex PCR, the TCRdb table keeps only in-frame clones and is missing some. The sample lists 140,000 to 150,000 clones, roughly 79% occurring once. The chain has TRBV7-3 and TRBJ2-5; D might be TRBD2 (5 bases). This sequence was found in a woman aged 25 to 39 in good health and CMV-seronegative. Sequenced sample: PBMCs. Written as DNA, the CDR3 is TGTGCCAGCAGCATCTCGGGACAAGAGACCCAGTACTTC. This sequence encodes CASSISGQETQYF.